This T cell receptor (beta chain) emerged from a study of cytomegalovirus exposure and HLA in healthy donors. Study at large: Samples from HLA-typed donors yielded about 85 million unique TCRs in an early data release.

Study conclusions and caveats: Among the most significant clusters, several appeared linked to common viral pathogens in a later analysis. Most subjects' HLA-A and HLA-B alleles were reportedly predicted from TCR beta sequences.

Trimming cost V 5 bases and J 0 bases, with 11 bases left between them. Germline CDR1 and CDR2: SEHNR and FQNEAQ (reference sequence). The CDR3 has 15 amino acids. Concerning this clone: Its antigen remains unknown.

PCR was performed using 60 Vbeta and 13 Jbeta primers. Authors' analysis steps: An analysis that came later counted 60 million to 80 million unique TCR beta chains, around 12 million shared. TCRdb's table, derived via immunoSEQ multiplex PCR, lists solely in-frame clones and lacks some. V and J calls and clone size are those listed in that table; D and trimming were worked out from the DNA. The profile shows approximately 220,000 clones, 70% to 85% of them singletons. The V call is TRBV7-9, the J call TRBJ1-3; unclear D gene. This clonotype originated in a girl aged 2 to 10 in good health and CMV-seronegative. The sequencing sample was made of PBMCs. The CDR3 DNA reads TGTGCCAGCAGCCTGCAGTCCCGCTCTGGAAACACCATATATTTT. Translating gives CASSLQSRSGNTIYF. Together with reference TRBV7-9 and TRBJ1-3, the CDR3 gives the full variable domain: DTGVSQNPRHKITKRGQNVTFRCDPISEHNRLYWYRQTLGQGPEFLTYFQNEAQLEKSRLLSDRFSAERPKGSFSTLEIQRTEQGDSAMYLCASSLQSRSGNTIYFGEGSWLTVV.